This TCR beta chain came from a study of T cell responses to AZD1222 COVID-19 vaccine. Overall study results and limits: Following two doses of AZD1222, Spike-specific TCR breadth and depth rose.

Assay used: immunoSEQ multiplex PCR; TCRdb lists only in-frame clones, some missing. The table has 160,000 or so clones, 90% seen once; the top ten hold approximately 1.8%. As concerns this clone: Its specificity is not known.

CDR1 and CDR2 from the germline V gene are LNHDA and SQIVND (reference sequence). V gave up 8 bases and J gave up 2 bases, with 24 bases separating them. This CDR3 region has 18 residues. The receptor was isolated from an adult in good health. The V and J genes are TRBV19 and TRBJ1-4, with a possible D match to TRBD1 (5 bases). The source was peripheral blood, collected on day 0 of AZD1222 vaccination. For the CDR3, the DNA is TGTGCCAGTCTCGTTAACAGGCCTCAGTGCACCACTAATGAAAAACTGTTTTTT. It encodes CASLVNRPQCTTNEKLFF.